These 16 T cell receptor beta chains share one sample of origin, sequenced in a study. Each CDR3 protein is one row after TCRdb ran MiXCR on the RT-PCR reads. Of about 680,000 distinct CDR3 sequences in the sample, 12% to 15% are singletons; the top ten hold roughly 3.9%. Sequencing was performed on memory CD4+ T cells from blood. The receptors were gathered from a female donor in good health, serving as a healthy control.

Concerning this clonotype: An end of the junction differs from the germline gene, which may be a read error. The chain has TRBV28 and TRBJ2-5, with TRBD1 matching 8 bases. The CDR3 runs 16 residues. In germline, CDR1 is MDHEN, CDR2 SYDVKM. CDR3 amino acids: CASSWRATGDQETLYF. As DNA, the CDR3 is TGTGCCAGCAGTTGGCGAGCGACAGGGGACCAAGAGACCCTGTACTTC.

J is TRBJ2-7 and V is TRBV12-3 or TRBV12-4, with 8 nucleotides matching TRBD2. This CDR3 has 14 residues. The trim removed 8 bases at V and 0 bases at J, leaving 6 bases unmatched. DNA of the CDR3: TGTGCCAGCGGGAGCGGGAGAAGCTCCTACGAGCAGTACTTC. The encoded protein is CASGSGRSSYEQYF.

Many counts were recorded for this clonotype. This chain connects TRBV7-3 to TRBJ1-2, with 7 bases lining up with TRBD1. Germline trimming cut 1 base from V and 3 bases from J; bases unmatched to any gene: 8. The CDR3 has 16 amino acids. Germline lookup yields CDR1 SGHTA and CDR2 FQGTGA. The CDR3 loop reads CASSLRGGQLDYGYTF. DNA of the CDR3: TGTGCCAGCAGCTTAAGGGGGGGACAGCTAGACTATGGCTACACCTTC.

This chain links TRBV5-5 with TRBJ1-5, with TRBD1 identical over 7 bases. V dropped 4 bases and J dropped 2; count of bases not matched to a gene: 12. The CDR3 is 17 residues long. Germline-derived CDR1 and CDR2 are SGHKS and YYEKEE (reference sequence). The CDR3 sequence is CASSTGTAGAGNQPQHF. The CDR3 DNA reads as TGTGCCAGCAGCACCGGGACAGCGGGGGCAGGCAATCAGCCCCAGCATTTT.

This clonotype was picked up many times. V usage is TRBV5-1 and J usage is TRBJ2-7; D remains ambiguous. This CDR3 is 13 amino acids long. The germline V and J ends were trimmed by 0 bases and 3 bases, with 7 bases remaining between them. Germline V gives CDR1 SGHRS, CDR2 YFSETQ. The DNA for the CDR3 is TGCGCCAGCAGCTTGGAGGACGGCTACGAGCAGTACTTC. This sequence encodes CASSLEDGYEQYF.

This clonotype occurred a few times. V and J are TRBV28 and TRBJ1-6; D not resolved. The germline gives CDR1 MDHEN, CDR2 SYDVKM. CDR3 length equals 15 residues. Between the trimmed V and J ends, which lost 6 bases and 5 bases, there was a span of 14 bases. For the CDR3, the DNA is TGTGCCAGCAGCGAGACTGAGCTCGATAATTCACCCCTCCACTTT. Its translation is CASSETELDNSPLHF.

CDR3 in DNA: TGTGCCAGCAGTTTAGAACCAGGGCATAATGAAAAACTGTTTTTT. Translated: CASSLEPGHNEKLFF. The chain joins TRBV12-3 or TRBV12-4 to TRBJ1-4; D possibly corresponds to TRBD1 (5 bases). This CDR3 contains 15 residues. V was cut by 1 base and J by 4 bases, with 10 bases left in between.

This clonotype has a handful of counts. This CDR3 reads CASSLVRTGEAFF. The CDR3 nucleotides are TGTGCCAGCAGTTTAGTCAGGACAGGGGAAGCTTTCTTT. The chain combines TRBV12-3 or TRBV12-4 with TRBJ1-1; 8 bases line up with TRBD1. This CDR3 spans 13 amino acids. With V trimmed by 1 base and J by 8 bases, 3 bases remained unmatched.

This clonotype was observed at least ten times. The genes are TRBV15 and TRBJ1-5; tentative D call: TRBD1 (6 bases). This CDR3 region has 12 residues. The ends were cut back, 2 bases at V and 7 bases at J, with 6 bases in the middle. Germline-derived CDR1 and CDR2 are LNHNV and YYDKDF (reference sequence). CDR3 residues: CATSRQGQPQHF. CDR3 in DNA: TGTGCCACCAGCAGACAGGGGCAGCCCCAGCATTTT.

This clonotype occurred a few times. CDR3 nucleotide sequence: TGTGCCAGCAGCTTGGTCGGGACTAGCGGGGGGGCTGGTCAAGAGACCCAGTACTTC. Amino acids: CASSLVGTSGGAGQETQYF. The chain employs TRBV5-5 and TRBJ2-5; 16 bases line up with TRBD2. Germline lookup yields CDR1 SGHKS and CDR2 YYEKEE (reference sequence). The CDR3 sequence is 19 residues long. The J segment lost 2 bases and the V segment lost 0 bases, leaving 7 bases of the junction unmatched.

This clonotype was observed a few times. The CDR3 DNA reads as TGTGCCAGCAAGGGGAGATCGGATGAGCAGTTCTTC. Translated: CASKGRSDEQFF. This sequence joins TRBV6-5 and TRBJ2-1; either TRBD1 or TRBD2 may fit D (5 bases each). Looked up from germline, CDR1 is MNHEY and CDR2 is SVGAGI. V was cut by 7 bases and J by 8 bases, with 12 bases left in between. CDR3 size: 12 residues.

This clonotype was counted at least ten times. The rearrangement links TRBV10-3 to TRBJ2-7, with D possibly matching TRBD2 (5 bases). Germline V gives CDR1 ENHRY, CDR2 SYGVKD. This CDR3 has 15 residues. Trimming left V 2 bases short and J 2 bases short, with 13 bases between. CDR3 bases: TGTGCCATCAGTGAGGGTCCGACGGAGGCCTACGAGCAGTACTTC. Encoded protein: CAISEGPTEAYEQYF.

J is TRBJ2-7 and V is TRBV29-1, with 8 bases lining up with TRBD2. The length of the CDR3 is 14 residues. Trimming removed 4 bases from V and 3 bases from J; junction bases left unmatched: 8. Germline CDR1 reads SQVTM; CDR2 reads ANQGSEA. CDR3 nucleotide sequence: TGCAGCGTTGCCGCTATAGCGGGACACTACGAGCAGTACTTC. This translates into CSVAAIAGHYEQYF.

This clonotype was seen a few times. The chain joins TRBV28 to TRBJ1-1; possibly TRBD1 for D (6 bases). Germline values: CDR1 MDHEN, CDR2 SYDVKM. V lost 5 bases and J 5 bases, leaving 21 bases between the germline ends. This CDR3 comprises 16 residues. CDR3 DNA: TGTGCCAGCAGTCCCGGCGGGGGGACCCAGGGGACTGAAGCTTTCTTT. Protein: CASSPGGGTQGTEAFF.

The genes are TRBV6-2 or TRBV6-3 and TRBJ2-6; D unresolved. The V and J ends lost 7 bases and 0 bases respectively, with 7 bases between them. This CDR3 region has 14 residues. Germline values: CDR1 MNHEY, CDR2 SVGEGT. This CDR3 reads CASTTRSGANVLTF. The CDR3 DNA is TGTGCCAGCACCACCCGCTCTGGGGCCAACGTCCTGACTTTC.

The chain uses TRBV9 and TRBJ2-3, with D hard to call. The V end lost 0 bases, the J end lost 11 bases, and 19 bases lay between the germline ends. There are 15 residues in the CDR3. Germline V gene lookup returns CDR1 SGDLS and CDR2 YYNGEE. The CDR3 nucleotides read TGTGCCAGCAGCGTAGGGGCAGGTTACTACAATGAGCAGTATTTT. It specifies CASSVGAGYYNEQYF. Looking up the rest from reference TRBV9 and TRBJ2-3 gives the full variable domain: DSGVTQTPKHLITATGQRVTLRCSPRSGDLSVYWYQQSLDQGLQFLIQYYNGEERAKGNILERFSAQQFPDLHSELNLSSLELGDSALYFCASSVGAGYYNEQYFGPGTRLTVL.